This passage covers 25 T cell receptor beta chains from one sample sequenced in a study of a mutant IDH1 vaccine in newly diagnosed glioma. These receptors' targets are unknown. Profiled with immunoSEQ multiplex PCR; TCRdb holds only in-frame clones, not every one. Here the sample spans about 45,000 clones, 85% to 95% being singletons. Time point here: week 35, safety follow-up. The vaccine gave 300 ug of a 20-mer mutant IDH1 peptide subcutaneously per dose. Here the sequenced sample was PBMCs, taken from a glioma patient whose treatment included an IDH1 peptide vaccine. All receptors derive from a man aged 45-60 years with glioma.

The CDR3: CASSPSPGLAVSYEQYF. The CDR3, as DNA: TGTGCCAGTAGTCCCAGTCCGGGACTAGCGGTATCCTACGAGCAGTACTTC. V and J are TRBV19 and TRBJ2-7; 11 bases line up with TRBD2. This CDR3 comprises 17 residues. Germline trimming cut 5 bases from V and 1 base from J; bases unmatched to any gene: 10. Looked up from germline, CDR1 is LNHDA and CDR2 is SQIVND (reference sequence). Based on the CDR3 plus reference TRBV19 and TRBJ2-7, the full variable domain is DGGITQSPKYLFRKEGQNVTLSCEQNLNHDAMYWYRQDPGQGLRLIYYSQIVNDFQKGDIAEGYSVSREKKESFPLTVTSAQKNPTAFYLCASSPSPGLAVSYEQYFGPGTRLTVT.

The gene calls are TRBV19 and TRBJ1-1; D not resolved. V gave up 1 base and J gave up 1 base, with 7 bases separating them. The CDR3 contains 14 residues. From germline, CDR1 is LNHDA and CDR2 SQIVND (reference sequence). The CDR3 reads CASSIARGNTEAFF. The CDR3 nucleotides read TGTGCCAGTAGTATAGCGCGGGGGAACACTGAAGCTTTCTTT.

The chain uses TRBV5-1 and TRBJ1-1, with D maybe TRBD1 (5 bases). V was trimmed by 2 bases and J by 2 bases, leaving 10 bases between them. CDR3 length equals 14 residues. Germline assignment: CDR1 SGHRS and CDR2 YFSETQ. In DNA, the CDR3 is TGCGCCAGCAGCTTCGGGGGACCCAACACTGAAGCTTTCTTT. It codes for CASSFGGPNTEAFF.

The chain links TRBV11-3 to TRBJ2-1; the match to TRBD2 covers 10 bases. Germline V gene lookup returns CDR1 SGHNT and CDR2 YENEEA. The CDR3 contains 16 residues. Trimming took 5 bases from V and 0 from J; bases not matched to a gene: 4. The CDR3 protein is CASSALAGSSYNEQFF. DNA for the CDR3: TGTGCCAGCAGCGCACTAGCGGGAAGCTCCTACAATGAGCAGTTCTTC.

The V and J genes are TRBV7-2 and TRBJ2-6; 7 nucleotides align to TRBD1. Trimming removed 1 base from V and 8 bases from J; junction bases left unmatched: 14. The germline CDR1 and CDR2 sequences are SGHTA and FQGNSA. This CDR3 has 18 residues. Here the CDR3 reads CASSLDPRGYLRSNVLTF. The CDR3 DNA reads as TGTGCCAGCAGCTTAGATCCCAGGGGGTACCTTCGGTCCAACGTCCTGACTTTC. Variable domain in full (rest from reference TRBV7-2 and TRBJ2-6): GAGVSQSPSNKVTEKGKDVELRCDPISGHTALYWYRQSLGQGLEFLIYFQGNSAPDKSGLPSDRFSAERTGGSVSTLTIQRTQQEDSAVYLCASSLDPRGYLRSNVLTFGAGSRLTVL.

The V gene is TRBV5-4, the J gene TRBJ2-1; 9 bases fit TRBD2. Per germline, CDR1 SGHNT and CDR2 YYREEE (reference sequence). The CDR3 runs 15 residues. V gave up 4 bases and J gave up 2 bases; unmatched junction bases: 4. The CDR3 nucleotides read TGTGCCAGCAGCATTAGCGGGGGACCCTACAATGAGCAGTTCTTC. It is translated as CASSISGGPYNEQFF.

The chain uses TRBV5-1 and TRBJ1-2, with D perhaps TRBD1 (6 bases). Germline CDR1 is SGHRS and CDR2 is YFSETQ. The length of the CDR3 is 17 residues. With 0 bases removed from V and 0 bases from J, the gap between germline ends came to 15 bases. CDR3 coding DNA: TGCGCCAGCAGCTTGGCCGGTCCCCAGGGGACTAACTATGGCTACACCTTC. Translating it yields CASSLAGPQGTNYGYTF.

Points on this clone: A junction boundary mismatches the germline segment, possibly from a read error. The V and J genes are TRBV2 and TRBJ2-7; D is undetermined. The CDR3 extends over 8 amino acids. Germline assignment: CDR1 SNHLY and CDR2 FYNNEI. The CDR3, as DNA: TGTGCCAGCAGCCCCCCTGCGTTC. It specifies CASSPPAF.

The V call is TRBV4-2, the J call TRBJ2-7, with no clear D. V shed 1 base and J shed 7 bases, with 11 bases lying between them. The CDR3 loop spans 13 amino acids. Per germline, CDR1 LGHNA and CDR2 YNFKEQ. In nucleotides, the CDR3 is TGTGCCAGCAGCCAAGGGGGATATGGGGAGCAGTACTTC. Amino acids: CASSQGGYGEQYF.

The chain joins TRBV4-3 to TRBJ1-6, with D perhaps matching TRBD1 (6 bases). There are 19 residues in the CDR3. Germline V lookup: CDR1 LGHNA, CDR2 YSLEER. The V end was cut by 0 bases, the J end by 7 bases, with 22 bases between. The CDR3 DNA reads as TGCGCCAGCAGCCAAGATTTGGTGGGGGGCAACCATGTGAATTCACCCCTCCACTTT. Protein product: CASSQDLVGGNHVNSPLHF.

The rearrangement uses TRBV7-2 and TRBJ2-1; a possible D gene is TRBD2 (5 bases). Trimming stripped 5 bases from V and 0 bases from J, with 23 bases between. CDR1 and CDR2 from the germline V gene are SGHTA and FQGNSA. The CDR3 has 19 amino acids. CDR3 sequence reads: CASSGRNLAGYNSYNEQFF. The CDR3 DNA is TGTGCCAGCAGCGGGCGGAACCTAGCCGGGTACAACTCCTACAATGAGCAGTTCTTC.

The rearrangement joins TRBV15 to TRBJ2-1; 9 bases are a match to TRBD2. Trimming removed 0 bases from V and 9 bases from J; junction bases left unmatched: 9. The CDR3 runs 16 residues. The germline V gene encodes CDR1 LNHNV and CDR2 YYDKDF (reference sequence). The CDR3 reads CATSREGGLAGREQFF. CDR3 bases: TGTGCCACCAGCAGAGAAGGGGGTCTAGCGGGACGTGAGCAGTTCTTC.

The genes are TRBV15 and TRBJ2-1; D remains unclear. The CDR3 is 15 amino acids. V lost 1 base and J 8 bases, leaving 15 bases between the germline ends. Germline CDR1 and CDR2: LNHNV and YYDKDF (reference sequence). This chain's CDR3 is CATSRGGERRYEQFF. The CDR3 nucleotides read TGTGCCACCAGCAGAGGGGGTGAGCGACGTTATGAGCAGTTCTTC.

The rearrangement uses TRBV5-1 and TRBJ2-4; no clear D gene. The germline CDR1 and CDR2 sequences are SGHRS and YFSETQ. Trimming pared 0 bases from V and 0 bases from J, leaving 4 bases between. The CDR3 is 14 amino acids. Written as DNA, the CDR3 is TGCGCCAGCAGCTTGGACGTAGCCAAAAACATTCAGTACTTC. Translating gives CASSLDVAKNIQYF. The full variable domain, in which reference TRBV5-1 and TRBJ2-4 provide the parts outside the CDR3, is KAGVTQTPRYLIKTRGQQVTLSCSPISGHRSVSWYQQTPGQGLQFLFEYFSETQRNKGNFPGRFSGRQFSNSRSEMNVSTLELGDSALYLCASSLDVAKNIQYFGAGTRLSVL.

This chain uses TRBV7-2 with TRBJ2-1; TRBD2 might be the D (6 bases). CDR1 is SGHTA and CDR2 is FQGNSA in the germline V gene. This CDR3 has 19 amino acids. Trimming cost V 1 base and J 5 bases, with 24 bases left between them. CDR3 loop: CASSLGPLAPTPLNNEQFF. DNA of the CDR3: TGTGCCAGCAGCTTAGGGCCCCTAGCGCCCACTCCACTAAACAATGAGCAGTTCTTC. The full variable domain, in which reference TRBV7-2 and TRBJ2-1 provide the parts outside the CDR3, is GAGVSQSPSNKVTEKGKDVELRCDPISGHTALYWYRQSLGQGLEFLIYFQGNSAPDKSGLPSDRFSAERTGGSVSTLTIQRTQQEDSAVYLCASSLGPLAPTPLNNEQFFGPGTRLTVL.

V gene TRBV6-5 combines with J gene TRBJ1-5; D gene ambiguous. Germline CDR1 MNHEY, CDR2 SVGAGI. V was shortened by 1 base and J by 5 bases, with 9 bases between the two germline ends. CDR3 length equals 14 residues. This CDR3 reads CASSYYYSDQPQHF. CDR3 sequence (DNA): TGTGCCAGCAGTTACTACTACTCTGATCAGCCCCAGCATTTT.

Here the CDR3 reads CASSPRDRADEKLFF. CDR3 DNA: TGTGCCAGCAGCCCCCGGGACAGGGCGGATGAAAAACTGTTTTTT. This chain uses TRBV9 with TRBJ1-4; 9 bases are shared with TRBD1. The CDR3 has 15 residues. Germline CDR1 and CDR2: SGDLS and YYNGEE. V lost 4 bases, J lost 6 bases, and 7 bases stayed unmatched.

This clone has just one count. Here the CDR3 reads CAGGAVSEKLFF. The CDR3 coding sequence is TGTGCCGGGGGGGCGGTGAGTGAAAAACTGTTTTTT. The V and J genes are TRBV7-9 and TRBJ1-4; weak D call: TRBD1 (6 bases). The germline CDR1 and CDR2 sequences are SEHNR and FQNEAQ (reference sequence). CDR3 size: 12 residues. Deletions cut 11 bases from V and 7 bases from J, with 14 bases between.

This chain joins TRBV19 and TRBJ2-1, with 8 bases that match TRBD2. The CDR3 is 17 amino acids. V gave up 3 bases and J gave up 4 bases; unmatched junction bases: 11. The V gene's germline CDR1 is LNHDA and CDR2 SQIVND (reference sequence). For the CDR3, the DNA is TGTGCCAGTAGTATTACGGGGACTAGTCTAGGTTACAATGAGCAGTTCTTC. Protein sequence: CASSITGTSLGYNEQFF. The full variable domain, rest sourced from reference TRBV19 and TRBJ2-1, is DGGITQSPKYLFRKEGQNVTLSCEQNLNHDAMYWYRQDPGQGLRLIYYSQIVNDFQKGDIAEGYSVSREKKESFPLTVTSAQKNPTAFYLCASSITGTSLGYNEQFFGPGTRLTVL.

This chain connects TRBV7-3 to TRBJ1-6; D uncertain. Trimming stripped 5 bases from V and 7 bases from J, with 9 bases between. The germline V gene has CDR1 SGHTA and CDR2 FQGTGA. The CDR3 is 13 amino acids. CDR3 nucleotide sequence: TGTGCCAGCAGCCCCAACATAAATTCACCCCTCCACTTT. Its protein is CASSPNINSPLHF.

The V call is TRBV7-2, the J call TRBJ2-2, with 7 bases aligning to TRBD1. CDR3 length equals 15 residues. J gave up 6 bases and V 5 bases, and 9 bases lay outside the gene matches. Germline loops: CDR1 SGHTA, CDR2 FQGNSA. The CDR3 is CASSRLTGIPGELFF. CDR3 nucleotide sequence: TGTGCCAGCAGCAGATTGACAGGGATCCCCGGGGAGCTGTTTTTT.

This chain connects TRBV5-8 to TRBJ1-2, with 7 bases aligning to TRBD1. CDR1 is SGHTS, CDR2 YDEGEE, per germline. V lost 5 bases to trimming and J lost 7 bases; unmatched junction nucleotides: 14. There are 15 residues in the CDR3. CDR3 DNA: TGTGCCAGCAGTTGGACAGGATTAATCGTAGTTGGCTACACCTTC. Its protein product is CASSWTGLIVVGYTF.

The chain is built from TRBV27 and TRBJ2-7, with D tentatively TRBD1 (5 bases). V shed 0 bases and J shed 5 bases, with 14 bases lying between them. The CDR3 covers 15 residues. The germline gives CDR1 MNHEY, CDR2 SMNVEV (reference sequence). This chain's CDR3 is CASSLSSDSSNEQYF. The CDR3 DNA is TGTGCCAGCAGTTTATCAAGCGACAGTAGTAACGAGCAGTACTTC.

CDR3: CASSYSLGSTDTQYF. As DNA, the CDR3 is TGTGCCAGCAGTTACTCTTTAGGGAGCACAGATACGCAGTATTTT. This rearrangement joins TRBV6-6 to TRBJ2-3; D not resolved. Per germline, CDR1 MNHNY and CDR2 SVGAGI (reference sequence). Deletions cut 0 bases from V and 0 bases from J, with 7 bases between. This CDR3 region has 15 residues.

The CDR3 loop reads CASRGGEVYEQYF. The CDR3 DNA reads as TGCGCCAGCAGAGGAGGGGAAGTTTACGAGCAGTACTTC. This rearrangement joins TRBV5-1 to TRBJ2-5, with TRBD2 as a possible D gene (6 bases). Near its end, the DNA agrees better with TRBJ2-7, so the J call may be wrong. This CDR3 has 13 residues. Germline-derived CDR1 and CDR2 are SGHRS and YFSETQ.